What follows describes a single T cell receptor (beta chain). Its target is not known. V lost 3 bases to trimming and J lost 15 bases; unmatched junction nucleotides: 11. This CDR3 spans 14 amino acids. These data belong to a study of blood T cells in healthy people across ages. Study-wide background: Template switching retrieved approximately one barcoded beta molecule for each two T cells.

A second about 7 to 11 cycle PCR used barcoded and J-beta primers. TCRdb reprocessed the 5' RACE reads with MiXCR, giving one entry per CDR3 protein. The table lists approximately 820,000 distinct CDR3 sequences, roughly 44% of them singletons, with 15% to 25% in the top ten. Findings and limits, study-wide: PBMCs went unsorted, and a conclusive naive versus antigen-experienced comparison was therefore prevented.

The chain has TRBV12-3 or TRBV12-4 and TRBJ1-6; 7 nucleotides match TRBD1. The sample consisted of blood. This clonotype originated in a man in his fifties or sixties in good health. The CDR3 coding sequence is TGTGCCAGCAGTTTCCCCGGGGACAGTAGGTTCCTCCACTTT. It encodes CASSFPGDSRFLHF.